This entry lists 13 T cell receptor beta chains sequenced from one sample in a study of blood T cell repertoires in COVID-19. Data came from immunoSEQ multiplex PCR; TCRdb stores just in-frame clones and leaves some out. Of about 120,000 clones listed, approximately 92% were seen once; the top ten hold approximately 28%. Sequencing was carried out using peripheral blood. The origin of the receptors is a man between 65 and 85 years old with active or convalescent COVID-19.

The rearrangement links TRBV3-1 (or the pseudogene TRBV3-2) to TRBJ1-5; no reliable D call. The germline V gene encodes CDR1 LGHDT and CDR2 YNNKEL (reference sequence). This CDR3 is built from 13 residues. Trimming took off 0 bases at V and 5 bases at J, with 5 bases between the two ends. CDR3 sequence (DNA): TGTGCCAGCAGCCAAGATTTCGATCAGCCCCAGCATTTT. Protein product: CASSQDFDQPQHF.

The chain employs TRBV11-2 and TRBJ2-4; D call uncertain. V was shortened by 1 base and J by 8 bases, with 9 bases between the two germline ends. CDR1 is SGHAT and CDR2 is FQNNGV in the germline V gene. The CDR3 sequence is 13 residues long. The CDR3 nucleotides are TGTGCCAGCAGCTTAGCTTACTCGGACATTCAGTACTTC. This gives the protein CASSLAYSDIQYF. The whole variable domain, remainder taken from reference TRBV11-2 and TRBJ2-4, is EAGVAQSPRYKIIEKRQSVAFWCNPISGHATLYWYQQILGQGPKLLIQFQNNGVVDDSQLPKDRFSAERLKGVDSTLKIQPAKLEDSAVYLCASSLAYSDIQYFGAGTRLSVL.

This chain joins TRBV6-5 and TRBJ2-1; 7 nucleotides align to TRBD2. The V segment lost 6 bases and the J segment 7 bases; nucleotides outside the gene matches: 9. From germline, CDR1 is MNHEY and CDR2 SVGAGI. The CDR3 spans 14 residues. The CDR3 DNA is TGTGCCAGCAGAGCCGGGGGGACTAATAATGAGCAGTTCTTC. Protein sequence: CASRAGGTNNEQFF.

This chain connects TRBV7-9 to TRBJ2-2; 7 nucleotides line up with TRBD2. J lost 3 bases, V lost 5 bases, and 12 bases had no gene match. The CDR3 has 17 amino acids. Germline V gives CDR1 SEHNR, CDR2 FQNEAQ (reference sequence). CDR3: CASSAWGGGMDTGELFF. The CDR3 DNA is TGTGCCAGCAGCGCCTGGGGCGGGGGTATGGACACCGGGGAGCTGTTTTTT. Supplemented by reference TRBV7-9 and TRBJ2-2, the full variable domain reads DTGVSQNPRHKITKRGQNVTFRCDPISEHNRLYWYRQTLGQGPEFLTYFQNEAQLEKSRLLSDRFSAERPKGSFSTLEIQRTEQGDSAMYLCASSAWGGGMDTGELFFGEGSRLTVL.

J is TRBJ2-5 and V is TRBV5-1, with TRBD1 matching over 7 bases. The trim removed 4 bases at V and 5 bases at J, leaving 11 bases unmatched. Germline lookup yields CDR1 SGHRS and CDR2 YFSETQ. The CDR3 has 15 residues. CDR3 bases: TGCGCCAGCAGCACCGGGACAGTAAAGGGGGAGACCCAGTACTTC. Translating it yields CASSTGTVKGETQYF. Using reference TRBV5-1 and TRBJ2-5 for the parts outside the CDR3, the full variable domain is KAGVTQTPRYLIKTRGQQVTLSCSPISGHRSVSWYQQTPGQGLQFLFEYFSETQRNKGNFPGRFSGRQFSNSRSEMNVSTLELGDSALYLCASSTGTVKGETQYFGPGTRLLVL.

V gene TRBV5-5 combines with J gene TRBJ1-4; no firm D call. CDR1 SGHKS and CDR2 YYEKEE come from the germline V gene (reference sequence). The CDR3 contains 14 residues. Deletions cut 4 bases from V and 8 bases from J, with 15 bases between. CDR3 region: CASSRAGWEEKLFF. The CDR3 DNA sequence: TGTGCCAGCAGCCGTGCGGGGTGGGAAGAAAAACTGTTTTTT. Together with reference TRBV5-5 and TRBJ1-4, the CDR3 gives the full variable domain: DAGVTQSPTHLIKTRGQQVTLRCSPISGHKSVSWYQQVLGQGPQFIFQYYEKEERGRGNFPDRFSARQFPNYSSELNVNALLLGDSALYLCASSRAGWEEKLFFGSGTQLSVL.

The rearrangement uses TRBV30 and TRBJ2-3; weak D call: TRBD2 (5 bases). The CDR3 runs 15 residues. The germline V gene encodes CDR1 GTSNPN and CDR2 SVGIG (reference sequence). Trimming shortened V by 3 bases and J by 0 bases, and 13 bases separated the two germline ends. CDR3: CAWRASGSSTDTQYF. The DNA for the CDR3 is TGTGCCTGGAGGGCAAGCGGATCTAGCACAGATACGCAGTATTTT.

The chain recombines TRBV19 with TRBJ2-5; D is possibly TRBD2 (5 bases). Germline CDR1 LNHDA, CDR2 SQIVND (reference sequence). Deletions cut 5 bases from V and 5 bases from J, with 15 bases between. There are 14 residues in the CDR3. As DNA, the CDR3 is TGTGCCAGTAGTGGCCCCGGGGATGGCGAGACCCAGTACTTC. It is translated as CASSGPGDGETQYF.

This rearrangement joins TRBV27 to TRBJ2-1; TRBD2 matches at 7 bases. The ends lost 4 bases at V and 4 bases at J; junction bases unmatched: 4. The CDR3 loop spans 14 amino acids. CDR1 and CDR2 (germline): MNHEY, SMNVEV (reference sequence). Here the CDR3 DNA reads TGTGCCAGCAGTTCTAGGCGGGGGTACAATGAGCAGTTCTTC. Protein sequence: CASSSRRGYNEQFF.

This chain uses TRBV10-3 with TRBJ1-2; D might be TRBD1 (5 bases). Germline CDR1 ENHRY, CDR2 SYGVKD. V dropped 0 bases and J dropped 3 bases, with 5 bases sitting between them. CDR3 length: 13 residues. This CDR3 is CAISESTDYGYTF. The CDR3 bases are TGTGCCATCAGTGAGTCGACAGACTATGGCTACACCTTC.

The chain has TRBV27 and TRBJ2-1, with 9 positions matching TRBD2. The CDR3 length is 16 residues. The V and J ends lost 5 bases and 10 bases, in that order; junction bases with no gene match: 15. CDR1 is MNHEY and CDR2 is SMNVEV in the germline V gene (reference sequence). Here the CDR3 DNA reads TGTGCCAGCAGTCTTTTCGGTAGCGGGGGATCCAACGAGCAGTTCTTC. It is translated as CASSLFGSGGSNEQFF.

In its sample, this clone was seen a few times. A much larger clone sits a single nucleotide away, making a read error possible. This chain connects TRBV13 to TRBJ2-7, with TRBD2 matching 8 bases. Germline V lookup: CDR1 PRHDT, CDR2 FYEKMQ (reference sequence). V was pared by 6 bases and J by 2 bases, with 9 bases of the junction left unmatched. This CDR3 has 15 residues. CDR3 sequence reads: CASRSGRGLTYEQYF. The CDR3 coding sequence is TGTGCCAGCAGGTCCGGGAGGGGGTTAACCTACGAGCAGTACTTC.

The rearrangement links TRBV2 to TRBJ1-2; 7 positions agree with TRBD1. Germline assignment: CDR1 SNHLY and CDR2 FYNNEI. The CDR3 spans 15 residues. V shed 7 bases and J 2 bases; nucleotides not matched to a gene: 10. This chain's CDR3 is CASTRTTGLNYGYTF. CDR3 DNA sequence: TGTGCCAGCACTCGAACGACAGGGCTGAACTATGGCTACACCTTC.